The next 16 T cell receptor beta chains were all read from a single sample in a study of blood T cells in healthy people across ages. Then a second PCR, running roughly 7 to 11 cycles, was carried out with a sample-barcoded 5' primer and a J-beta primer mix. TCRdb reanalysed the 5' RACE reads using MiXCR and keeps one entry per CDR3 protein. The sample comprises around 1,500,000 distinct CDR3 sequences, roughly 28% of which are singletons, and less than 9.5% rests with the top ten. Sequences were obtained from blood. The receptors derive from a woman in her 30s in good health.

This clonotype was picked up many times. This sequence joins TRBV6-6 and TRBJ2-1; 15 bases are a match to TRBD2. This CDR3 has 15 residues. Per germline, CDR1 MNHNY and CDR2 SVGAGI (reference sequence). V shed 6 bases, J shed 9 bases, and the junction held 6 bases outside the gene matches. The CDR3 loop reads CASRGEGLAGGEQFF. In DNA, the CDR3 is TGTGCCAGCAGAGGGGAGGGACTAGCGGGAGGTGAGCAGTTCTTC.

The J gene is TRBJ2-1, the V gene TRBV7-3; D is unclear. Trimming cost V 1 base and J 8 bases, with 9 bases left between them. In germline, CDR1 is SGHTA, CDR2 FQGTGA. The CDR3 totals 13 residues. CDR3 DNA: TGTGCCAGCAGCTTAATGGAACGGGATGAGCAGTTCTTC. Translated, it gives CASSLMERDEQFF.

The CDR3 DNA is TGTGCCAGCAGCTTCGACTCTGCAACTAATGAAAAACTGTTTTTT. The encoded protein is CASSFDSATNEKLFF. The V call is TRBV7-2, the J call TRBJ1-4; D not resolved. The CDR3 runs 15 residues. Germline V gives CDR1 SGHTA, CDR2 FQGNSA. V was cut by 3 bases and J by 0 bases, with 8 bases left in between.

The genes are TRBV28 and TRBJ2-1, with 11 bases lining up with TRBD1. V dropped 5 bases and J dropped 12; count of bases not matched to a gene: 15. The CDR3 runs to 16 residues. Germline V CDR1 and CDR2: MDHEN, SYDVKM. CDR3 DNA: TGTGCCAGCAGTCCCCCGGGGGGGACAGGGGGGGTGTGGCAGTTCTTC. This gives the protein CASSPPGGTGGVWQFF.

As DNA, the CDR3 is TGTGCCAGCAAGGGACAGGGGACTAGAAATCAGCCCCAGCATTTT. This codes for CASKGQGTRNQPQHF. This chain connects TRBV2 to TRBJ1-5; 10 bases map to TRBD1. From germline, CDR1 is SNHLY and CDR2 FYNNEI. This CDR3 contains 15 residues. V was clipped by 7 bases and J by 4 bases; unmatched bases: 7.

The chain is built from TRBV5-1 and TRBJ2-5; D may be TRBD1 (7 bases). Looked up from germline, CDR1 is SGHRS and CDR2 is YFSETQ. V lost 4 bases, J lost 13 bases, and 26 bases lay in between. The CDR3 runs to 15 residues. CDR3 sequence reads: CASSRGTVSSYELYF. In DNA form, the CDR3 reads TGCGCCAGCAGCCGGGGGACAGTATCTTCCTACGAGCTGTACTTC.

This clonotype was seen repeatedly, ten times or more. The rearrangement joins TRBV29-1 to TRBJ2-1; TRBD1 agrees at 9 bases. The germline gives CDR1 SQVTM, CDR2 ANQGSEA. The CDR3 consists of 15 residues. J was trimmed by 1 base and V by 5 bases; bases with no gene match: 6. CDR3 residues: CSVMGQGHSYNEQFF. For the CDR3, the DNA is TGCAGCGTTATGGGACAGGGCCATTCCTACAATGAGCAGTTCTTC.

The chain is built from TRBV3-1 and TRBJ1-2; D possibly corresponds to TRBD1 (6 bases). Trimming left V 2 bases short and J 4 bases short, with 11 bases between. CDR1 LGHDT and CDR2 YNNKEL come from the germline V gene (reference sequence). The CDR3 length is 14 residues. This chain's CDR3 is CASSQLQGVYGYTF. For the CDR3, the DNA is TGTGCCAGCAGCCAACTACAGGGAGTCTATGGCTACACCTTC. The full variable domain, in which reference TRBV3-1 and TRBJ1-2 provide the parts outside the CDR3, is DTAVSQTPKYLVTQMGNDKSIKCEQNLGHDTMYWYKQDSKKFLKIMFSYNNKELIINETVPNRFSPKSPDKAHLNLHINSLELGDSAVYFCASSQLQGVYGYTFGSGTRLTVV.

This clonotype has just a few counts. CDR3 in amino acids: CASSLGQAGDARTVLTF. The CDR3 DNA follows: TGTGCCAGCAGCTTGGGACAAGCGGGAGATGCTCGGACTGTCCTGACTTTC. The rearrangement joins TRBV5-8 to TRBJ2-6; 8 positions agree with TRBD2. Unmatched junction bases numbered 15, after V lost 0 bases and J lost 13 bases. This CDR3 is 17 amino acids long. Germline V CDR1 and CDR2: SGHTS, YDEGEE.

This clonotype was counted a few times. V is TRBV6-1 and J is TRBJ1-6, with TRBD1 identical over 8 bases. The CDR3 is 18 residues long. From germline, CDR1 is MNHNS and CDR2 SASEGT. The trim removed 6 bases at V and 7 bases at J, leaving 17 bases unmatched. The CDR3 loop is CASSAGTGSFYTNSPLHF. DNA of the CDR3: TGTGCCAGCAGCGCCGGGACAGGAAGTTTTTATACGAATTCACCCCTCCACTTT.

Note on this clonotype: Given a much more abundant clone one base away, this may be a read error. V and J are TRBV4-2 and TRBJ2-1; 8 positions agree with TRBD2. The germline V gene encodes CDR1 LGHNA and CDR2 YNFKEQ. CDR3 length: 18 residues. Here the CDR3 reads CASNQDRSGGLLYNEQFF. The CDR3 bases are TGTGCCAGCAACCAAGATAGGAGCGGGGGTCTACTCTACAATGAGCAGTTCTTC.

This clonotype was seen repeatedly, ten times or more. The rearrangement links TRBV2 to TRBJ1-2; D ambiguous. Trimming removed 8 bases from V and 4 bases from J, with 11 bases in between. Germline-derived CDR1 and CDR2 are SNHLY and FYNNEI. This CDR3 comprises 12 residues. CDR3 amino acids: CASSRDIYGYTF. In nucleotides, the CDR3 is TGTGCCAGCTCGCGGGATATCTATGGCTACACCTTC.

The J gene is TRBJ2-1, the V gene TRBV9; the D gene is possibly TRBD2 (6 bases). The V and J ends lost 4 bases and 6 bases respectively, with 14 bases between them. Per the germline V gene, CDR1 is SGDLS and CDR2 is YYNGEE. The CDR3 sequence is 14 residues long. The CDR3 DNA reads TGTGCCAGCAGCCCCCGGGGTAGCGGCAATGAGCAGTTCTTC. This encodes CASSPRGSGNEQFF.

This clonotype was found a few times. This sequence joins TRBV12-3 or TRBV12-4 and TRBJ2-3; 8 nucleotides align to TRBD2. The CDR3 is made up of 13 amino acids. V lost 10 bases to trimming and J lost 5 bases; unmatched junction nucleotides: 8. CDR3 loop: CATETSVVDTQYF. The CDR3 region has the DNA TGTGCCACGGAGACTAGCGTCGTAGATACGCAGTATTTT.

The chain has TRBV29-1 and TRBJ2-1, with D unclear. Germline loops: CDR1 SQVTM, CDR2 ANQGSEA. Trimming pared 5 bases from V and 4 bases from J, leaving 9 bases between. CDR3 length equals 12 residues. The CDR3 protein is CSVSVVYNEQFF. CDR3 DNA sequence: TGCAGCGTTTCCGTAGTGTACAATGAGCAGTTCTTC.

The table lists this clonotype with a few counts. The chain joins TRBV14 to TRBJ2-3; tentatively, D is TRBD2 (5 bases). The CDR3 totals 14 residues. With 0 bases removed from V and 8 bases from J, the gap between germline ends came to 12 bases. Germline V gives CDR1 SGHDN, CDR2 FVKESK. This CDR3 reads CASSQEGRTVTQYF. Here the CDR3 DNA reads TGTGCCAGCAGCCAAGAAGGACGGACTGTTACGCAGTATTTT.